The present T cell receptor beta chain was sequenced within a study of CD8+CD57+ T cells in acquired aplastic anemia. This clonotype was recorded at least ten times. It was genomic DNA that served as the template for profiling TCR beta VDJ and CDR3. TCRdb passed the reads through MiXCR, listing each CDR3 protein once. The sample lists 120,000 or so distinct CDR3 sequences, around 48% occurring once. The CDR3 totals 15 residues. V was pared by 5 bases and J by 1 base, with 1 base of the junction left unmatched. Sequencing was performed on sorted CD4+, CD8+, or CD8+CD57+ T cells (not recorded which) from PBMCs. The source is a human donor in good health, serving as a control. The chain combines TRBV12-3 or TRBV12-4 with TRBJ2-3; TRBD1 matches at 12 bases. This CDR3 reads CASSGTGGRTDTQYF. DNA of the CDR3: TGTGCCAGCAGTGGGACAGGGGGCCGCACAGATACGCAGTATTTT.